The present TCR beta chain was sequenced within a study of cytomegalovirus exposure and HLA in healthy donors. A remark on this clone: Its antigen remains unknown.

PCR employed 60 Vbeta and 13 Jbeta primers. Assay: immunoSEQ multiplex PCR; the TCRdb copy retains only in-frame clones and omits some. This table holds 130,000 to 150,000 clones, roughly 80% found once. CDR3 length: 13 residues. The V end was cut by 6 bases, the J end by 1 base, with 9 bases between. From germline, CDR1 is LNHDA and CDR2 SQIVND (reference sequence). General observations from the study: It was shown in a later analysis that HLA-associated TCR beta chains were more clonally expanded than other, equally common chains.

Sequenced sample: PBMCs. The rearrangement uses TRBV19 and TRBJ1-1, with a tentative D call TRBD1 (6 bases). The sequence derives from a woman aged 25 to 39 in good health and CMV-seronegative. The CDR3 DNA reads TGTGCCAGTAGCCGGACAGCGAACACTGAAGCTTTCTTT. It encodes CASSRTANTEAFF.